The 8 T cell receptor beta chains presented below share a single source sample, sequenced in a study of T cell clones after liver transplantation. This table comes from immunoSEQ multiplex PCR, and its TCRdb copy is limited to in-frame clones, with some not included. The table has 50,000 to 60,000 clones, roughly 70% seen once. The sample in question was CD4+ T cells from blood, obtained at the roughly 15-month timepoint. Receptors originate from a human patient who received a liver transplant. Some T cells may have come from the graft donor.

This clone was found a few times. V is TRBV6-1 and J is TRBJ1-2, with D uncertain. This CDR3 region has 13 residues. Germline CDR1 MNHNS, CDR2 SASEGT. With 11 bases removed from V and 13 bases from J, the gap between germline ends came to 26 bases. In DNA, the CDR3 is TGTGCCTCCTTACTTCGAGGGCTCCGTGGGTTCACCTTC. Its protein is CASLLRGLRGFTF.

The chain recombines TRBV7-2 with TRBJ2-5; TRBD2 matches at 9 bases. This CDR3 is 16 amino acids long. The germline V gene has CDR1 SGHTA and CDR2 FQGNSA. V was pared by 5 bases and J by 5 bases, with 12 bases of the junction left unmatched. The CDR3 DNA reads as TGTGCCAGCAGCCGAGAGAGCGGGGGGCCGGGGGAGACCCAGTACTTC. It translates to CASSRESGGPGETQYF.

Here the CDR3 DNA reads TGTGCCAGTAGTGGTTGGGGACGGGGGAATGAAGCTTTCTTT. The encoded protein is CASSGWGRGNEAFF. The chain joins TRBV19 to TRBJ1-1; the D gene is possibly TRBD1 (5 bases). The germline V gene encodes CDR1 LNHDA and CDR2 SQIVND (reference sequence). The CDR3 extends over 14 amino acids. Deletions cut 5 bases from V and 7 bases from J, with 17 bases between.

The rearrangement uses TRBV14 and TRBJ2-4, with TRBD1 matching 9 bases. From germline, CDR1 is SGHDN and CDR2 FVKESK. CDR3 length: 14 residues. With V trimmed by 5 bases and J by 7 bases, 6 bases remained unmatched. As DNA, the CDR3 is TGTGCCAGCAGCTGGGACAGGGCTAGGAACATTCAGTACTTC. Amino acids: CASSWDRARNIQYF.

The CDR3 DNA reads TGTGCCAGCTCACCACCAGGGTTGGCAGGGGCTGAAAAACTGTTTTTT. Protein: CASSPPGLAGAEKLFF. The rearrangement joins TRBV18 to TRBJ1-4; tentative D call: TRBD1 (6 bases). The CDR3 has 16 amino acids. Germline V lookup: CDR1 KGHSH, CDR2 LQKENI. V dropped 0 bases and J dropped 7 bases, with 15 bases sitting between them.

This chain links TRBV28 with TRBJ2-5, with TRBD2 identical over 9 bases. The CDR3 is 16 residues long. CDR1 and CDR2 (germline): MDHEN, SYDVKM. Trimming took 4 bases from V and 4 from J; bases not matched to a gene: 10. The CDR3 loop is CASSSSTSGRGETQYF. The DNA for the CDR3 is TGTGCCAGCAGTTCCAGTACTAGCGGGCGGGGAGAGACCCAGTACTTC.

The chain employs TRBV6-5 and TRBJ1-4; possibly TRBD1 for D (6 bases). CDR1 is MNHEY and CDR2 is SVGAGI in the germline V gene. The CDR3 covers 14 residues. The V gene lost 6 bases and the J gene lost 8 bases, with 16 bases spanning the gap. CDR3 residues: CASSLGTTGEKLFF. In nucleotides, the CDR3 is TGTGCCAGCAGCTTGGGGACAACAGGGGAAAAACTGTTTTTT.

The chain is built from TRBV6-1 and TRBJ2-1; no clear D gene. V was clipped by 6 bases and J by 7 bases, with 13 bases between them. The germline V gene encodes CDR1 MNHNS and CDR2 SASEGT. This CDR3 spans 13 amino acids. The CDR3 is CASSESLWNEQFF. The CDR3 DNA is TGTGCCAGCAGCGAATCCCTGTGGAATGAGCAGTTCTTC.